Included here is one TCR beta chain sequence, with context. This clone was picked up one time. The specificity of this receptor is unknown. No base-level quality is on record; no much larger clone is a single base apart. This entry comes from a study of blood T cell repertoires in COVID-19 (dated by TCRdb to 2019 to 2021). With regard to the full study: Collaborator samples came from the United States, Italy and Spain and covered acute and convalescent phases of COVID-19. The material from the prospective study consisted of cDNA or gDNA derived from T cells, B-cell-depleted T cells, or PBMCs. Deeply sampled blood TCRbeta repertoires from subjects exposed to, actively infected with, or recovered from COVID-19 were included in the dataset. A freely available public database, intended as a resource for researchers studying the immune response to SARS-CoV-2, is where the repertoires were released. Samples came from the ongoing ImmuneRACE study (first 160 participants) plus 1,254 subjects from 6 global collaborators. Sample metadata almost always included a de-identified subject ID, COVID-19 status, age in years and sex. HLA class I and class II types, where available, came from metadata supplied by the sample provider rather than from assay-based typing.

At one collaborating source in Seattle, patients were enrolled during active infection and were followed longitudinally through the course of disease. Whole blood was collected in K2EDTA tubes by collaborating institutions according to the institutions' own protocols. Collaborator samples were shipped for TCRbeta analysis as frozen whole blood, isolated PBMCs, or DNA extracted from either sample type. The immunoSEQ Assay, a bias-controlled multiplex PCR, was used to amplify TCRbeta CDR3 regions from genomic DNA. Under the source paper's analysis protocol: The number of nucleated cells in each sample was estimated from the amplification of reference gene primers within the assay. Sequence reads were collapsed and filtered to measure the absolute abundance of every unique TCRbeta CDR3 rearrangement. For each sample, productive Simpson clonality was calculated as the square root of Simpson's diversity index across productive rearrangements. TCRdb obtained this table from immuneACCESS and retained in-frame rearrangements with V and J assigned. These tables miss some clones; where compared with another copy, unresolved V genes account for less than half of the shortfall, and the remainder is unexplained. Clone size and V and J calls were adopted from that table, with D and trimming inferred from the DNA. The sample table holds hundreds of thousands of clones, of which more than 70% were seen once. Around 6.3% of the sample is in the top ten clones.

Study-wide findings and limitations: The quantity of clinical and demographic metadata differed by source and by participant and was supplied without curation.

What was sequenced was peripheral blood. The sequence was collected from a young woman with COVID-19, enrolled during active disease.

DNA sequence: TGTGCCAGCAGTTACGGGGGGGAACTCCACTTT. Translated, it reads CASSYGGELHF. The receptor chain draws on TRBV28 and TRBJ1-6; tentative D gene TRBD1, with 5 bases matching. Relative to germline, V is 4 bases shorter and J is 16 bases shorter, with 11 bases between their ends. The CDR3 starts with the cysteine, ends with the phenylalanine, and has 11 residues. Here the CDR3 DNA is all that survives: 33 bases in frame from base 1. The germline V gene provides CDR1 MDHEN and CDR2 SYDVKM.